One sample yielded the 7 T cell receptor beta chains listed below, sequenced in a study of blood T cell repertoires in COVID-19. This table comes from immunoSEQ multiplex PCR, and its TCRdb copy is limited to in-frame clones, with some not included. The data show about 360,000 clones, with approximately 86% seen just once and roughly 7.2% held by the top ten. The sequencing sample was made of peripheral blood. All receptors come from a woman in her sixties or seventies with COVID-19, enrolled during active disease.

The sample holds a few counts of this clone. This sequence joins TRBV27 and TRBJ1-2, with a tentative D call TRBD1 (6 bases). V was clipped by 0 bases and J by 5 bases, with 13 bases between them. From germline, CDR1 is MNHEY and CDR2 SMNVEV (reference sequence). This CDR3 has 15 amino acids. The chain's CDR3 is CASSLSGARGYGYTF. The CDR3 bases are TGTGCCAGCAGTTTATCGGGGGCCAGGGGATATGGCTACACCTTC.

V gene TRBV12-3 or TRBV12-4 combines with J gene TRBJ2-5; D is unclear. The germline V and J ends were trimmed by 3 bases and 7 bases, with 9 bases remaining between them. This CDR3 is built from 12 residues. CDR3: CASSFPRGTQYF. In DNA form, the CDR3 reads TGTGCCAGCAGTTTCCCCCGAGGGACCCAGTACTTC.

The chain combines TRBV18 with TRBJ1-3, with D perhaps matching TRBD1 (5 bases). Between the trimmed V and J ends, which lost 2 bases and 0 bases, there was a span of 14 bases. CDR1 and CDR2 (germline): KGHSH, LQKENI. The CDR3 runs 17 residues. CDR3 DNA sequence: TGTGCCAGCTCACCATACGACAGTATATCCTCTGGAAACACCATATATTTT. This sequence encodes CASSPYDSISSGNTIYF. Combining the CDR3 with reference TRBV18 and TRBJ1-3 gives the whole variable domain NAGVMQNPRHLVRRRGQEARLRCSPMKGHSHVYWYRQLPEEGLKFMVYLQKENIIDESGMPKERFSAEFPKEGPSILRIQQVVRGDSAAYFCASSPYDSISSGNTIYFGEGSWLTVV.

CDR3 nucleotide sequence: TGTGCCAGCACCGAGGGGGTCGCGGCTGAAGCTTTCTTT. It specifies CASTEGVAAEAFF. The chain employs TRBV6-6 and TRBJ1-1; tentatively, D is TRBD1 (6 bases). Germline-derived CDR1 and CDR2 are MNHNY and SVGAGI (reference sequence). V was shortened by 7 bases and J by 6 bases, with 15 bases between the two germline ends. The CDR3 is made up of 13 amino acids.

This clone was seen once. The rearrangement uses TRBV5-4 and TRBJ2-2; 8 bases map to TRBD1. The CDR3 runs to 18 residues. Unmatched junction bases numbered 13, after V lost 0 bases and J lost 6 bases. Germline loops: CDR1 SGHNT, CDR2 YYREEE (reference sequence). CDR3 region: CASSLGRQGSFGPGELFF. The CDR3 nucleotides read TGTGCCAGCAGCTTGGGCCGACAGGGGTCATTTGGGCCCGGGGAGCTGTTTTTT.

V is TRBV7-9 and J is TRBJ2-3; D uncertain. The V end was cut by 3 bases, the J end by 0 bases, with 7 bases between. Per the germline V gene, CDR1 is SEHNR and CDR2 is FQNEAQ (reference sequence). CDR3 length: 14 residues. The CDR3 DNA sequence: TGTGCCAGCAGCTTTCTACCGAGCACAGATACGCAGTATTTT. Amino acids: CASSFLPSTDTQYF.

The chain has TRBV18 and TRBJ2-7, with TRBD1 matching over 10 bases. Germline V gives CDR1 KGHSH, CDR2 LQKENI. The CDR3 length is 15 residues. The V segment lost 2 bases and the J segment 1 base; nucleotides outside the gene matches: 2. The DNA of the CDR3 is TGTGCCAGCTCACCAAGACAGGGGGCTTCCTACGAGCAGTACTTC. It encodes CASSPRQGASYEQYF.